Below are 23 T cell receptor beta chains sequenced from a single sample in a study of shared T cell receptors in the human thymus. The data were produced by immunoSEQ multiplex PCR, yet TCRdb's version contains in-frame clones alone and is incomplete. This table has hundreds of thousands of clones, approximately 89% appearing once. The data were also submitted as part of a second study, on human thymus T cells.

The specimen was thymocytes. All receptors come from a boy less than two years old with a congenital heart defect.

This clone was detected only a few times. The chain carries TRBV2 and TRBJ1-3, with D hard to call. V gave up 4 bases and J gave up 0 bases, with 10 bases separating them. Germline V lookup: CDR1 SNHLY, CDR2 FYNNEI. The CDR3 is 15 residues long. CDR3 sequence (DNA): TGTGCCAGCAGTGCGTCCCCCGGCTCTGGAAACACCATATATTTT. It translates to CASSASPGSGNTIYF.

The chain combines TRBV28 with TRBJ1-6; D perhaps matches TRBD1 (6 bases). Germline V gene lookup returns CDR1 MDHEN and CDR2 SYDVKM. This CDR3 region has 17 residues. V was pared by 6 bases and J by 7 bases, with 22 bases between. CDR3 amino acids: CASSPSSRHRENSPLHF. The CDR3, as DNA: TGTGCCAGCAGCCCCTCGTCCCGGCACAGGGAGAATTCACCCCTCCACTTT.

V gene TRBV6-1 combines with J gene TRBJ2-5; the match to TRBD2 covers 7 bases. V lost 9 bases to trimming and J lost 4 bases; unmatched junction nucleotides: 11. The CDR3 is 14 amino acids. CDR1 MNHNS and CDR2 SASEGT come from the germline V gene. CDR3 region: CASRTLAGVETQYF. The CDR3 region has the DNA TGTGCCAGTCGAACGTTGGCGGGGGTAGAGACCCAGTACTTC.

The count of this clone is one. The rearrangement links TRBV11-2 to TRBJ2-1; D is possibly TRBD1 (6 bases). Germline CDR1 SGHAT, CDR2 FQNNGV. Trimming pared 8 bases from V and 0 bases from J, leaving 23 bases between. The CDR3 spans 18 residues. The CDR3 bases are TGTGCCAGCCTCGGGATACAGGGCAGTGCAGGCTCCTACAATGAGCAGTTCTTC. It specifies CASLGIQGSAGSYNEQFF.

About this clone itself: The sample contains more than one DNA sequence encoding this CDR3. The CDR3 DNA follows: TGCGCCAGCAGCTCGGACAGAGGGAACACTGAAGCTTTCTTT. It codes for CASSSDRGNTEAFF. V gene TRBV5-1 combines with J gene TRBJ1-1, with D perhaps matching TRBD1 (6 bases). V was trimmed by 3 bases and J by 1 base, leaving 10 bases between them. The CDR3 sequence is 14 residues long. Germline values: CDR1 SGHRS, CDR2 YFSETQ.

The genes are TRBV27 and TRBJ2-7, with D perhaps matching TRBD2 (5 bases). This CDR3 comprises 14 residues. With 4 bases removed from V and 4 bases from J, the gap between germline ends came to 14 bases. Germline values: CDR1 MNHEY, CDR2 SMNVEV (reference sequence). Here the CDR3 DNA reads TGTGCCAGCAGTTATGGGAGTGGACCATACGAGCAGTACTTC. It translates to CASSYGSGPYEQYF.

The chain couples TRBV27 to TRBJ2-7; D might be TRBD2 (6 bases). This CDR3 is 16 amino acids long. Germline V lookup: CDR1 MNHEY, CDR2 SMNVEV (reference sequence). The V end lost 0 bases, the J end lost 2 bases, and 14 bases lay between the germline ends. CDR3 bases: TGTGCCAGCAGTTTATCGTGGGCAACGGGAGCCTACGAGCAGTACTTC. Translated, it gives CASSLSWATGAYEQYF.

This chain joins TRBV19 and TRBJ1-1; TRBD1 aligns across 7 bases. V lost 2 bases, J lost 4 bases, and 4 bases stayed unmatched. The CDR3 extends over 14 amino acids. Germline V gene lookup returns CDR1 LNHDA and CDR2 SQIVND (reference sequence). This chain's CDR3 is CASSIPDRVTEAFF. DNA for the CDR3: TGTGCCAGTAGTATACCCGACAGGGTCACTGAAGCTTTCTTT.

The chain joins TRBV28 to TRBJ1-5, with D hard to call. The ends were cut back, 2 bases at V and 2 bases at J, with 10 bases in the middle. Germline V gene sequence: CDR1 MDHEN, CDR2 SYDVKM. The CDR3 is made up of 15 amino acids. The CDR3 bases are TGTGCCAGCAGTTTAGGGCACACTCGCAATCAGCCCCAGCATTTT. As protein: CASSLGHTRNQPQHF.

V gene TRBV28 combines with J gene TRBJ2-5; tentative D call: TRBD1 (6 bases). Judging by the DNA end, TRBJ2-7 fits better; the J call may be wrong. This CDR3 is 14 amino acids long. Germline CDR1 and CDR2: MDHEN and SYDVKM. CDR3 DNA sequence: TGTGCCAGCAGTTTCAGGGGTGGACGGGTCGAGCAGTACTTC. It is translated as CASSFRGGRVEQYF.

J is TRBJ2-5 and V is TRBV19; 9 nucleotides agree with TRBD1. Germline V gene sequence: CDR1 LNHDA, CDR2 SQIVND (reference sequence). The CDR3 has 13 amino acids. V shed 8 bases, J shed 12 bases, and the junction held 13 bases outside the gene matches. CDR3 loop: CASWGQGPTNEYF. The CDR3 DNA sequence: TGTGCCAGTTGGGGACAGGGACCTACCAACGAGTACTTC. Supplemented by reference TRBV19 and TRBJ2-5, the full variable domain reads DGGITQSPKYLFRKEGQNVTLSCEQNLNHDAMYWYRQDPGQGLRLIYYSQIVNDFQKGDIAEGYSVSREKKESFPLTVTSAQKNPTAFYLCASWGQGPTNEYFGPGTRLLVL.

V usage is TRBV29-1 and J usage is TRBJ2-5; 9 nucleotides line up with TRBD2. Trimming took 7 bases from V and 5 from J; bases not matched to a gene: 8. The length of the CDR3 is 13 residues. Germline V gene data show CDR1 as SQVTM and CDR2 as ANQGSEA. CDR3 amino acids: CSGLREGQETQYF. The CDR3 nucleotides are TGCAGCGGTTTGCGGGAGGGCCAGGAGACCCAGTACTTC.

The chain is built from TRBV9 and TRBJ2-2; 13 positions match TRBD2. Germline lookup yields CDR1 SGDLS and CDR2 YYNGEE. V lost 3 bases and J lost 0; bases outside the gene matches: 17. The CDR3 runs 22 residues. The CDR3 DNA is TGTGCCAGCAGCGCAAGTAGAGACCTTGGACTAGCGGGAGACGCGAACACCGGGGAGCTGTTTTTT. Its protein is CASSASRDLGLAGDANTGELFF.

This chain links TRBV6-5 with TRBJ1-4, with unresolved D. This CDR3 is 15 amino acids long. Trimming took off 0 bases at V and 7 bases at J, with 12 bases between the two ends. In germline, CDR1 is MNHEY, CDR2 SVGAGI. The DNA of the CDR3 is TGTGCCAGCAGTTACTCGGGGAGGGCGGGTGAAAAACTGTTTTTT. As protein: CASSYSGRAGEKLFF.

The chain employs TRBV9 and TRBJ2-1; 7 bases align to TRBD2. Trimming cost V 0 bases and J 8 bases; bases outside gene matches: 11. CDR1 SGDLS and CDR2 YYNGEE come from the germline V gene. This CDR3 region has 16 residues. The CDR3 DNA is TGTGCCAGCAGCGTAGCCGGGCTAGCGGTCGTCGATGAGCAGTTCTTC. Translating it yields CASSVAGLAVVDEQFF.

The chain links TRBV11-2 to TRBJ1-2; 8 nucleotides align to TRBD1. Trimming at V came to 5 bases and at J to 4 bases, leaving 12 bases not matched to a gene. CDR1 SGHAT and CDR2 FQNNGV come from the germline V gene. There are 16 residues in the CDR3. CDR3 DNA: TGTGCCAGCAGCACCGAGCCAGGGGGCGGGGGCTATGGCTACACCTTC. The encoded protein is CASSTEPGGGGYGYTF.

The chain carries TRBV5-1 and TRBJ2-5; TRBD1 aligns across 12 bases. The length of the CDR3 is 17 residues. Germline loops: CDR1 SGHRS, CDR2 YFSETQ. With 1 base clipped from V and 5 bases from J, the junction kept 9 bases outside the gene matches. The CDR3 sequence is CASSLSRDRGLTETQYF. The CDR3 bases are TGCGCCAGCAGCTTGTCACGGGACAGGGGGCTAACGGAGACCCAGTACTTC.

The chain combines TRBV6-6 with TRBJ2-3; D gene unclear. V dropped 4 bases and J dropped 2 bases, with 4 bases sitting between them. The CDR3 length is 12 residues. Germline CDR1 and CDR2: MNHNY and SVGAGI (reference sequence). The CDR3 sequence is CASSSLTDTQYF. The CDR3 DNA is TGTGCCAGCAGTTCCCTCACAGATACGCAGTATTTT.

J is TRBJ2-7 and V is TRBV5-1, with 7 nucleotides matching TRBD2. Germline loops: CDR1 SGHRS, CDR2 YFSETQ. The V and J ends lost 2 bases and 0 bases, in that order; junction bases with no gene match: 14. The CDR3 totals 18 residues. CDR3 DNA: TGCGCCAGCAGCTTTAAAACAACATCGCGGGGGACCTCCTACGAGCAGTACTTC. Protein sequence: CASSFKTTSRGTSYEQYF.

As regards this clone: The same CDR3 also results from other DNA sequences found in this sample. CDR3 coding DNA: TGTGCCAGCAGCTTCCGGGGCACTGAAGCTTTCTTT. It specifies CASSFRGTEAFF. V and J are TRBV5-6 and TRBJ1-1; D is uncertain. The V and J ends lost 2 bases and 4 bases respectively, with 6 bases between them. The CDR3 length is 12 residues. Germline V gene data show CDR1 as SGHDT and CDR2 as YYEEEE.

In DNA form, the CDR3 reads TGTGCCAGTCATACGGTAGCGGGAGTTCGCAATGAGCAGTTCTTC. Its translation is CASHTVAGVRNEQFF. The gene calls are TRBV28 and TRBJ2-1; 9 nucleotides match TRBD2. V lost 9 bases to trimming and J lost 6 bases; unmatched junction nucleotides: 12. The germline gives CDR1 MDHEN, CDR2 SYDVKM. CDR3 length equals 15 residues. Looking up the rest from reference TRBV28 and TRBJ2-1 gives the full variable domain: DVKVTQSSRYLVKRTGEKVFLECVQDMDHENMFWYRQDPGLGLRLIYFSYDVKMKEKGDIPEGYSVSREKKERFSLILESASTNQTSMYLCASHTVAGVRNEQFFGPGTRLTVL.

The CDR3 DNA follows: TGTGCCAGTAGTATAGGCCGGACAGGGATCAGCAATCAGCCCCAGCATTTT. This codes for CASSIGRTGISNQPQHF. The genes are TRBV19 and TRBJ1-5, with 8 bases identical to TRBD1. CDR3 size: 17 residues. The junction had 6 bases not matched to a gene; V was cut back by 1 base and J by 1 base. Germline V gives CDR1 LNHDA, CDR2 SQIVND (reference sequence).

This clone was counted once. For the CDR3, the DNA is TGCGCCAGCAGTGAGTCGACTGGCTCCTACGAGCAGTACTTC. It yields the protein CASSESTGSYEQYF. This sequence joins TRBV10-2 and TRBJ2-7; D gene unclear. V lost 0 bases to trimming and J lost 0 bases, with 6 bases between them. The CDR3 has 14 residues. Germline assignment: CDR1 WSHSY and CDR2 SAAADI.